This entry lists 14 T cell receptor beta chains sequenced from one sample in a study of human T cells and chemical hapten exposure. The time point: patch test 1, 2 weeks after DPC sensitization. Treatment noted: therapeutic diphenylcyclopropenone sensitization with weekly scalp DPC. TCRdb called the RACE reads again in MiXCR, with one record for every CDR3 protein. The sample shows some 350,000 distinct CDR3 sequences, around 6.9% of them seen only once. The sample in question was whole blood, obtained in connection with sensitization to the hapten diphenylcyclopropenone (DPC). These receptors all come from a woman between 18 and 29 years old with alopecia areata. Some clones in this sample may be carry-over from other donors' samples.

This clonotype appeared a few times. The chain employs TRBV7-3 and TRBJ1-1; D not certain. The germline V and J ends were trimmed by 2 bases and 3 bases, with 10 bases remaining between them. The CDR3 totals 14 residues. Germline CDR1 and CDR2: SGHTA and FQGTGA. This chain's CDR3 is CASSLDDEDTEAFF. CDR3 nucleotides: TGTGCCAGCAGCTTAGACGACGAGGACACTGAAGCTTTCTTT.

The chain recombines TRBV27 with TRBJ1-1, with D possibly being TRBD1 (5 bases). V dropped 2 bases and J dropped 11 bases, with 15 bases sitting between them. The germline V gene encodes CDR1 MNHEY and CDR2 SMNVEV (reference sequence). This CDR3 contains 13 residues. The CDR3 protein is CASSLEGESGAFF. The DNA of the CDR3 is TGTGCCAGCAGTTTAGAAGGGGAAAGCGGCGCTTTCTTT.

J is TRBJ1-2 and V is TRBV27; 11 nucleotides match TRBD1. Germline lookup yields CDR1 MNHEY and CDR2 SMNVEV (reference sequence). The CDR3 covers 17 residues. Germline trimming cut 8 bases from V and 6 bases from J; bases unmatched to any gene: 17. CDR3 amino acids: CASRNLGTGGADDGYTF. The CDR3 DNA follows: TGTGCCAGCCGCAATCTGGGGACAGGGGGGGCGGACGATGGCTACACCTTC.

This clonotype has only a few counts. The CDR3 sequence: CASSEGDSSYEQYF. In DNA form, the CDR3 reads TGTGCCAGCAGTGAAGGGGACAGCTCCTACGAGCAGTACTTC. The J gene is TRBJ2-7, the V gene TRBV6-1; 7 bases align to TRBD1. CDR3 length: 14 residues. After removal of 1 base from V and 0 bases from J, the junction contained 0 bases not matched to a gene. Per the germline V gene, CDR1 is MNHNS and CDR2 is SASEGT.

The sample holds many counts of this clonotype. The genes are TRBV7-6 and TRBJ2-5; D unclear. In germline, CDR1 is SGHVS, CDR2 FNYEAQ. This CDR3 contains 16 residues. The V and J ends lost 3 bases and 3 bases respectively, with 17 bases between them. CDR3 nucleotide sequence: TGTGCCAGCAGCTTGTCACCTGGGCCTAGAAAAGAGACCCAGTACTTC. It translates to CASSLSPGPRKETQYF.

The table lists this clonotype with a few counts. The chain has TRBV7-2 and TRBJ1-5, with D possibly TRBD1 on 5 matching bases. This CDR3 has 15 amino acids. Trimming cost V 1 base and J 0 bases, with 7 bases left between them. CDR1 and CDR2 (germline): SGHTA, FQGNSA. CDR3 protein: CASSLVQGSNQPQHF. DNA of the CDR3: TGTGCCAGCAGCTTAGTCCAGGGTAGCAATCAGCCCCAGCATTTT. Combining the CDR3 with reference TRBV7-2 and TRBJ1-5 gives the whole variable domain GAGVSQSPSNKVTEKGKDVELRCDPISGHTALYWYRQSLGQGLEFLIYFQGNSAPDKSGLPSDRFSAERTGGSVSTLTIQRTQQEDSAVYLCASSLVQGSNQPQHFGDGTRLSIL.

The chain is built from TRBV12-3 or TRBV12-4 and TRBJ2-1, with D possibly matching TRBD2 (7 bases). V lost 3 bases and J 8 bases, leaving 11 bases between the germline ends. The CDR3 has 13 residues. The CDR3 is CASSFRGADEQFF. CDR3 coding DNA: TGTGCCAGCAGTTTTCGGGGGGCCGATGAGCAGTTCTTC.

This clonotype came up many times. The chain links TRBV29-1 to TRBJ2-4; TRBD2 is a possible D gene (5 bases). The CDR3 sequence is 12 residues long. CDR1 and CDR2 (germline): SQVTM, ANQGSEA. V lost 4 bases to trimming and J lost 4 bases, with 8 bases between them. CDR3 bases: TGCAGCGTTGCCGGGGAGAAAAACATTCAGTACTTC. Its protein product is CSVAGEKNIQYF.

V gene TRBV19 combines with J gene TRBJ2-2; the D is unclear. Germline values: CDR1 LNHDA, CDR2 SQIVND (reference sequence). The CDR3 totals 13 residues. The V end was cut by 7 bases, the J end by 3 bases, with 9 bases between. Written as DNA, the CDR3 is TGTGCCAGTAAACACCAAGACACCGGGGAGCTGTTTTTT. This encodes CASKHQDTGELFF.

The genes are TRBV5-1 and TRBJ2-3; 7 nucleotides match TRBD1. V dropped 2 bases and J dropped 2; count of bases not matched to a gene: 5. The CDR3 consists of 15 residues. Germline CDR1 and CDR2: SGHRS and YFSETQ. CDR3 amino acids: CASSLQGMDTDTQYF. The CDR3 nucleotides are TGCGCCAGCAGCTTACAGGGGATGGACACAGATACGCAGTATTTT.

The sample holds many counts of this clonotype. The CDR3 region has the DNA TGTGCCAGCAATGGACAGGGGGCAAGCACAGATACGCAGTATTTT. Translating gives CASNGQGASTDTQYF. The gene calls are TRBV6-5 and TRBJ2-3; 11 nucleotides agree with TRBD1. V dropped 7 bases and J dropped 0; count of bases not matched to a gene: 3. This CDR3 comprises 15 residues. Germline assignment: CDR1 MNHEY and CDR2 SVGAGI.

This clonotype was counted only a few times. The chain links TRBV29-1 to TRBJ2-1, with TRBD1 matching over 8 bases. J was trimmed by 7 bases and V by 7 bases; bases with no gene match: 6. The germline CDR1 and CDR2 sequences are SQVTM and ANQGSEA. This CDR3 has 12 residues. The CDR3 spells CSATDRENEQFF. CDR3 DNA: TGCAGCGCCACGGACAGGGAGAATGAGCAGTTCTTC.

This clonotype was observed a handful of times. V and J are TRBV4-3 and TRBJ1-1; D not certain. The germline V and J ends were trimmed by 0 bases and 5 bases, with 16 bases remaining between them. Germline loops: CDR1 LGHNA, CDR2 YSLEER. CDR3 length equals 16 residues. The CDR3 nucleotides read TGCGCCAGCAGCCAAGATCGAGGCACGCACGGGACTGAAGCTTTCTTT. Protein product: CASSQDRGTHGTEAFF.

In its sample, this clonotype was seen many times. This chain joins TRBV9 and TRBJ1-2; D unclear. Germline loops: CDR1 SGDLS, CDR2 YYNGEE. CDR3 length: 15 amino acids. Trimming left V 0 bases short and J 3 bases short, with 12 bases between. Here the CDR3 reads CASSVGSEIYYGYTF. CDR3 DNA: TGTGCCAGCAGCGTAGGTTCGGAGATTTACTATGGCTACACCTTC.